These T cell receptor beta chains were read from a single sample in a study of identical twins. TCRdb re-called the 5' RACE reads through MiXCR, storing one row per CDR3 protein. The sample gives some 1,600,000 distinct CDR3 sequences, 25% to 35% of which show up once; about 0.27% is in the top ten. Sequencing used cord blood. Receptors were obtained from a newborn girl in good health. Both conserved end residues are part of each CDR3. D genes are given only for firm matches. A row's size may be missing; if present it is once, few, many or a size class.

abundance,j_gene,v_gene,d_gene,CDR3aa,CDR3nt
NA,TRBJ2-3,TRBV28,TRBD1,CASSSPAAGDRATDTQYF,TGTGCCAGCAGTTCCCCTGCGGCCGGGGACAGGGCCACAGATACGCAGTATTTT
few,TRBJ2-1,TRBV29-1,NA,CSVEESRTFYNEQFF,TGCAGCGTTGAAGAGTCTCGGACTTTCTACAATGAGCAGTTCTTC
NA,TRBJ2-4,TRBV27,TRBD1,CASSLRDRLLAKNIQYF,TGTGCCAGCAGTTTAAGGGACAGATTGCTAGCCAAAAACATTCAGTACTTC
few,TRBJ2-3,TRBV11-2,TRBD2,CASSSLGLAADTQYF,TGTGCCAGCAGTTCTCTGGGACTAGCCGCAGATACGCAGTATTTT
few,TRBJ2-7,TRBV9,NA,CASSTHTGNGPYEQYF,TGTGCCAGCAGCACTCACACAGGTAATGGCCCCTACGAGCAGTACTTC
few,TRBJ2-1,TRBV5-1,NA,CASGYFPYYNEQFF,TGCGCCAGCGGGTATTTTCCCTACTACAATGAGCAGTTCTTC
few,TRBJ1-6,TRBV5-1,NA,CASSLDTSYNSPLHF,TGCGCCAGCAGCTTAGACACCTCCTATAATTCACCCCTCCACTTT
NA,TRBJ2-1,TRBV12-3/TRBV12-4,TRBD2,CASSLSPGLAGDEQFF,TGTGCCAGCAGTTTAAGCCCGGGACTAGCGGGAGACGAGCAGTTCTTC
few,TRBJ2-2,TRBV12-3/TRBV12-4,NA,CASRVRVNTGELFF,TGTGCCAGCAGGGTTAGGGTGAACACCGGGGAGCTGTTTTTT
NA,TRBJ1-1,TRBV29-1,NA,CSVARQNTEAFF,TGCAGCGTTGCCCGGCAGAACACTGAAGCTTTCTTT
few,TRBJ1-1,TRBV5-1,NA,CASNQAMNTEAFF,TGCGCCAGCAACCAGGCCATGAACACTGAAGCTTTCTTT
NA,TRBJ2-7,TRBV7-9,NA,CASSLFGERISYEQYF,TGTGCCAGCAGCTTATTTGGGGAAAGGATTTCCTACGAGCAGTACTTC
NA,TRBJ2-3,TRBV5-1,TRBD2,CASSWGTSEGDTQYF,TGCGCCAGCAGCTGGGGGACTAGCGAAGGAGATACGCAGTATTTT
few,TRBJ2-1,TRBV24-1,TRBD2,CATSLERDVGEQFF,TGTGCCACCAGTTTAGAGCGGGACGTGGGTGAGCAGTTCTTC
NA,TRBJ1-1,TRBV6-1,TRBD1,CASSEWGTEDTEAFF,TGTGCCAGTAGTGAATGGGGGACAGAGGACACTGAAGCTTTCTTT
few,TRBJ2-2,TRBV2,NA,CASRPGTHTGELFF,TGTGCCAGCAGACCAGGGACCCACACCGGGGAGCTGTTTTTT
few,TRBJ2-3,TRBV28,TRBD2,CASRPGTRLTDTQYF,TGTGCCAGCAGACCCGGGACTAGACTCACAGATACGCAGTATTTT
few,TRBJ2-4,TRBV27,NA,CASSFVPGGNIQYF,TGTGCCAGCAGTTTTGTCCCCGGTGGAAACATTCAGTACTTC
NA,TRBJ2-5,TRBV12-3/TRBV12-4,NA,CASIPNRNEQYF,TGTGCCAGCATTCCTAACAGAAATGAGCAGTACTTC
few,TRBJ2-7,TRBV2,NA,CASSGGLPYYEQYF,TGTGCCAGCAGTGGCGGACTCCCGTACTACGAGCAGTACTTC
NA,TRBJ2-3,TRBV20-1,TRBD2,CSALAFLTSGADTDTQYF,TGCAGTGCGCTAGCCTTTCTGACTAGCGGGGCCGACACAGATACGCAGTATTTT
NA,TRBJ2-3,TRBV12-3/TRBV12-4,NA,CASSFQLRDSQYF,TGTGCCAGCAGTTTTCAGCTAAGAGACTCGCAGTATTTT
few,TRBJ2-1,TRBV7-9,NA,CASSLAGTASRSYNEQFF,TGTGCCAGCAGCTTAGCGGGGACCGCCTCCCGCTCCTACAATGAGCAGTTCTTC
NA,TRBJ1-2,TRBV29-1,NA,CSVGPPAGYTYGYTF,TGCAGCGTTGGTCCCCCTGCAGGGTATACCTATGGCTACACCTTC
NA,TRBJ1-2,TRBV9,NA,CASSVRDQVYGYTF,TGTGCCAGCAGCGTAAGAGACCAGGTCTATGGCTACACCTTC
NA,TRBJ2-7,TRBV11-2,NA,CASSLGHLYEQYF,TGTGCCAGCAGCTTAGGACACCTCTACGAGCAGTACTTC
NA,TRBJ2-1,TRBV7-9,TRBD1,CASGRSRDRANNEQFF,TGTGCCAGCGGCCGATCTAGGGACAGGGCTAACAATGAGCAGTTCTTC
once,TRBJ1-1,TRBV5-5,TRBD1,CASRVDRANTEAFF,TGTGCCAGCAGGGTTGACAGGGCGAACACTGAAGCTTTCTTT
few,TRBJ2-1,TRBV10-3,TRBD2,CAISPLAGEQFF,TGTGCCATCAGCCCACTAGCGGGGGAGCAGTTCTTC
once,TRBJ2-7,TRBV13,TRBD1,CASSPKSPGQEPYEQYF,TGTGCCAGCAGCCCCAAATCCCCGGGACAGGAGCCCTACGAGCAGTACTTC
NA,TRBJ1-1,TRBV5-5,NA,CASSFGGKGLAFF,TGTGCCAGCAGCTTTGGAGGAAAAGGGTTAGCTTTCTTT
few,TRBJ2-3,TRBV7-7,NA,CASSFGAADTQYF,TGTGCTAGCAGCTTCGGCGCGGCAGATACGCAGTATTTT
NA,TRBJ1-5,TRBV12-3/TRBV12-4,TRBD1,CASSFPTGGGQPQHF,TGTGCCAGCAGTTTCCCGACAGGGGGGGGTCAGCCCCAGCATTTT
NA,TRBJ2-3,TRBV5-1,NA,CASGLLRGTDTQYF,TGCGCCAGCGGCTTGCTCAGGGGCACAGATACGCAGTATTTT
NA,TRBJ2-3,TRBV4-2,NA,CASSQTPGSSTDTQYF,TGTGCCAGCAGCCAAACCCCGGGGAGTAGCACAGATACGCAGTATTTT
few,TRBJ2-1,TRBV6-1,NA,CASSEIGPWQFF,TGTGCCAGCAGTGAAATCGGGCCGTGGCAGTTCTTC
once,TRBJ2-5,TRBV30,TRBD2,CAWMQLAGGYTEQYF,TGTGCCTGGATGCAACTAGCGGGGGGGTACACTGAGCAGTACTTC
NA,TRBJ2-1,TRBV3-1,NA,CASSQERLGRGYNEQFF,TGTGCCAGCAGCCAAGAGAGACTAGGTCGGGGATACAATGAGCAGTTCTTC
NA,TRBJ1-4,TRBV15,NA,CATSRAAGNEKLFF,TGTGCCACCAGCAGAGCGGCGGGAAATGAAAAACTGTTTTTT
once,TRBJ2-5,TRBV15,TRBD2,CATSRDRGLAGSEQYF,TGTGCCACCAGCAGAGATCGTGGATTAGCGGGGTCGGAGCAGTACTTC
NA,TRBJ2-5,TRBV7-2,TRBD2,CASSLTSGAYQETQYF,TGTGCCAGCAGCTTGACTAGCGGGGCGTACCAAGAGACCCAGTACTTC